This entry features one T cell receptor (beta chain) sequence. The sample is drawn from a study of blood T cell repertoires in COVID-19. Turning to the study itself: Researchers got acute and convalescent COVID-19 samples from the United States, Italy and Spain. Nucleic acid was either cDNA or gDNA, and it came from T cells, B-cell-depleted T cells, or PBMCs.

Germline V gene data show CDR1 as SGHRS and CDR2 as YFSETQ. The CDR3 has 13 residues. With V trimmed by 4 bases and J by 5 bases, 3 bases remained unmatched. Original methodology: How many nucleated cells were present was estimated from reference gene primer amplification. TCRdb's copy holds only in-frame clones and misses some; the assay was immunoSEQ multiplex PCR. The V and J calls and clone size come from that table; D and trimming were worked out from the DNA. This sample has under 200,000 clones; around 79% occur once, and the top ten carry roughly 8%. Seattle enrolled patients during active infection and tracked them longitudinally.

Input material: peripheral blood. The sequence derives from a woman aged 60 to 75 with COVID-19, enrolled during active disease. The chain recombines TRBV5-1 with TRBJ2-4; 7 nucleotides align to TRBD1. CDR3 DNA sequence: TGCGCCAGCAGCGCCGGACAGGAAAACATTCAGTACTTC. The encoded protein is CASSAGQENIQYF.